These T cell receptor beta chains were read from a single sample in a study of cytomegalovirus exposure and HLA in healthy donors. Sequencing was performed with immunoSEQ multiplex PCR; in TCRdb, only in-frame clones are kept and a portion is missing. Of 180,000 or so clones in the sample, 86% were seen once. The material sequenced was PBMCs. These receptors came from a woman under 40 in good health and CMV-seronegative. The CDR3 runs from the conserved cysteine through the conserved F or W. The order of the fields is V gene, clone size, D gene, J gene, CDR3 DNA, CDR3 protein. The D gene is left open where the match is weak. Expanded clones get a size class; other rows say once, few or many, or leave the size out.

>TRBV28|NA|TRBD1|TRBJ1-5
TGTGCCAGCAGTTTGCAGGGGGCGGTTCAGCCCCAGCATTTT
CASSLQGAVQPQHF
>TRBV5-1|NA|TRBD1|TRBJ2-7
TGCGCCAGCAGCTTGGGGGACAGGGAATACGAGCAGTACTTC
CASSLGDREYEQYF
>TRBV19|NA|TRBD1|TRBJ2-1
TGTGCCAGCCGGGACAGGGGGCAAAATGAGCAGTTCTTC
CASRDRGQNEQFF
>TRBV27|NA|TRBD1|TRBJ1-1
TGTGCCAGCAGTCGCGGACAGGGGGGCCAAAACACTGAAGCTTTCTTT
CASSRGQGGQNTEAFF
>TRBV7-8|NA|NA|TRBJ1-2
TGTGCCAGCAGCTTAAACAGGGAATATGGCTACACCTTC
CASSLNREYGYTF
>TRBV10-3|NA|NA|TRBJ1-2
TGTGCCATCAGTGACGGAGGCTATGGCTACACCTTC
CAISDGGYGYTF
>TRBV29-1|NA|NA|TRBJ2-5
TGCAGCGCCGTGGAGGGGGAGGGGACCCAGTACTTC
CSAVEGEGTQYF
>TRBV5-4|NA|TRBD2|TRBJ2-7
TGTGCCAGCAGCTTGGATTTGGCTAGCGGGAGGGGAGAGCAGTACTTC
CASSLDLASGRGEQYF
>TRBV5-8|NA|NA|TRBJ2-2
TGTGCCAGCAGACCGGGACTGCGACTGAACACCGGGGAGCTGTTTTTT
CASRPGLRLNTGELFF
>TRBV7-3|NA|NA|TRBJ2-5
TGTGCCAGCAGCTTAATGGGGGGTTTCCAAGAGACCCAGTACTTC
CASSLMGGFQETQYF
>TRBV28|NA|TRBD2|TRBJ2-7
TGTGCCAGCAGTTCCGCGGGGGGCGCCTACGAGCAGTACTTC
CASSSAGGAYEQYF
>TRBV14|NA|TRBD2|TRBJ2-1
TGTGCCAGCAGCCAAGATCGGGGACTAGGCTCCTACAATGAGCAGTTCTTC
CASSQDRGLGSYNEQFF
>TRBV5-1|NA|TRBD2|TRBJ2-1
TGCGCCAGCAGCTTGGAACCCTCCGGCGGGAGCAATGAGCAGTTCTTC
CASSLEPSGGSNEQFF
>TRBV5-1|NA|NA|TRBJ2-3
TGCGCCAGCAGCTTGGGGGTAATTGTGGGGCCTGCAGATACGCAGTATTTT
CASSLGVIVGPADTQYF
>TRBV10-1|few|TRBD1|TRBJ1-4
TGCGCCAGCAGCCGGGACAGGGGCGAAAAACTGTTTTTT
CASSRDRGEKLFF
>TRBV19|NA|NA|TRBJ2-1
TGTGCCACCCGAGGCTACAATGAGCAGTTCTTC
CATRGYNEQFF
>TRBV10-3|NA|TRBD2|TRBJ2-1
TGTGCCATCAGTAAACGGACTAGCGGGAGTTCCTACAATGAGCAGTTCTTC
CAISKRTSGSSYNEQFF
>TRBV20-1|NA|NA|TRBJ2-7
TGCAGTGCTAGATATGACGAGCAGTACTTC
CSARYDEQYF
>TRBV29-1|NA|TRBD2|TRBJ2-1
TGCAGCGTCGCGTCGGGAGGCGGAAATGAGCAGTTCTTC
CSVASGGGNEQFF
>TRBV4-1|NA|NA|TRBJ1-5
TGCGCCAGCAGCCGTCCGGGAAACAATCAGCCCCAGCATTTT
CASSRPGNNQPQHF
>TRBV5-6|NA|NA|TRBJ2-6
TGTGCCAGCAGCTACCCAACAGATTCTGGGGCCAACGTCCTGACTTTC
CASSYPTDSGANVLTF
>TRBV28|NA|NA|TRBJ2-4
TGTGCCAGCAGTTTACAGGGGTTCTCAGGGAAGGCCAAAAACATTCAGTACTTC
CASSLQGFSGKAKNIQYF
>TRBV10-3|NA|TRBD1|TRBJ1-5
TGTGCCATCAGCGAACAGGGGAATCAGCCCCAGCATTTT
CAISEQGNQPQHF
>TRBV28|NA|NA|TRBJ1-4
TGTGCCAGCAGTGGGCCTGGGGAAAAACTGTTTTTT
CASSGPGEKLFF
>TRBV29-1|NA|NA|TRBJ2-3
TGCAGCGTTGGAGGCCTCCTCTCCCATACGCAGTATTTT
CSVGGLLSHTQYF
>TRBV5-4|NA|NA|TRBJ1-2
TGTGCCAGCAGCCCCCGTCCAGCAGGGGCTTTTGATTATGGCTACACCTTC
CASSPRPAGAFDYGYTF
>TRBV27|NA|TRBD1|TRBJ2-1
TGTGCCAGCAGTTTAACCGGGACAGGGAACTACAATGAGCAGTTCTTC
CASSLTGTGNYNEQFF
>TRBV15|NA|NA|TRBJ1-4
TGTGCCACCAGCAGAGGTGCCAGATCTAATGAAAAACTGTTTTTT
CATSRGARSNEKLFF
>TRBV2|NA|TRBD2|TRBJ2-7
TGTGCCAGCAACCCTTTGACTAGCGGGAGACCCCACGAGCAGTACTTC
CASNPLTSGRPHEQYF
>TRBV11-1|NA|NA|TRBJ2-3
TGTGCCAGCAGCTTATTGGCTCGCACAGATACGCAGTATTTT
CASSLLARTDTQYF
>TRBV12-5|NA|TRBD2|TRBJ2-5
TGTGCTAGTGGCCTCACTAGCGGAAATAAGACCCAGTACTTC
CASGLTSGNKTQYF
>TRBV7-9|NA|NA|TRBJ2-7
TGTGCCAGCAGCCGAAGAGGGTCCGAGCAGTACTTC
CASSRRGSEQYF
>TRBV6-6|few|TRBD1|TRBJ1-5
TGTGCCAGCATCCGGGACAGGAATCAGCCCCAGCATTTT
CASIRDRNQPQHF
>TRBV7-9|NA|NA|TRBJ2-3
TGTGCCAGCAGCTCCTCCCCCACAGATACGCAGTATTTT
CASSSSPTDTQYF
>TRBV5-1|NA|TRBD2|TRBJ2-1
TGCGCCAGCAGCTCACGATCTAGCGGGGGTTACAATGAGCAGTTCTTC
CASSSRSSGGYNEQFF
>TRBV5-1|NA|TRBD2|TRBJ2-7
TGCGCCAGCAGCTTGGGGGGACTAGCGGGAGGGAACTCCTACGAGCAGTACTTC
CASSLGGLAGGNSYEQYF
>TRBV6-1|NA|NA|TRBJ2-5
TGTGCCAGCAGCGTGGGGGGAGGAACGGAGACCCAGTACTTC
CASSVGGGTETQYF
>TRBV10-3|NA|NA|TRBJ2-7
TGTGCCATCAGTGTAGACACGTCTAAGCCCCACGAGCAGTACTTC
CAISVDTSKPHEQYF
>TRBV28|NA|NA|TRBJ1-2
TGTGCCATAGGGAGCGGTCGCATTTCACGGGATAATGTCTACACCTTC
CAIGSGRISRDNVYTF
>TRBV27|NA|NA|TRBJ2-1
TGTGCCAGCAGTTTAGGGCAGGGTTCAAATGAGCAGTTCTTC
CASSLGQGSNEQFF
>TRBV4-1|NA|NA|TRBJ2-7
TGCGCCAGCAGCAAAAAGCTGCTGGGCGACGAGCAGTACTTC
CASSKKLLGDEQYF
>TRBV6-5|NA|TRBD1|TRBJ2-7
TGTGCCAGCAGTTACGGGACAGCAGCCTACGAGCAGTACTTC
CASSYGTAAYEQYF
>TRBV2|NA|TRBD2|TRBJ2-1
TGTGCCAGCAGTGATGGGGGGGGGCAGTTCTTC
CASSDGGGQFF
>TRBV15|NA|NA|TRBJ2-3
TGTGCCACCAGCAGAGATTCGGGAGATACGCAGTATTTT
CATSRDSGDTQYF
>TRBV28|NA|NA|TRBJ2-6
TGTGCCAGCAGTTTACAGTGGCTTTCTGGGGCCAACGTCCTGACTTTC
CASSLQWLSGANVLTF
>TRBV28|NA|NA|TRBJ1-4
TGTGCCAGCAGTATAACAGGGACAACTAATGAAAAACTGTTTTTT
CASSITGTTNEKLFF
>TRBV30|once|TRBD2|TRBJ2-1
TGTGCCTGGAGTGTCCCCAGGACTAGCGGGTTCCCTGGGGGGCAGTTCTTC
CAWSVPRTSGFPGGQFF
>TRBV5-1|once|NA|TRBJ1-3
TGCGCCAGCAGCTTTGGCGGAGTTTGGGGAAACACCATATATTTT
CASSFGGVWGNTIYF
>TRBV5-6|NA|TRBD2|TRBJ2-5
TGTGCCAGCAGCTTGTCTGCTAGCGGGATGGAGACCCAGTACTTC
CASSLSASGMETQYF
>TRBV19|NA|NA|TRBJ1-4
TGTGCCAGTAGTTTTCGACACCTTTCAACTAATGAAAAACTGTTTTTT
CASSFRHLSTNEKLFF
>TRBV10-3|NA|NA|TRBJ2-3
TGTGCCATCAGTGGTGGCAGGGCAAACACAGATACGCAGTATTTT
CAISGGRANTDTQYF
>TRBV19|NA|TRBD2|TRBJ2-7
TGTGCCAGTAGCCAAACTAGCGGGGGACCCTACGAGCAGTACTTC
CASSQTSGGPYEQYF
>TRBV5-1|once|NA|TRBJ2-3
TGCGCCAGCAGCTTGTCCCCTAGCGCAAAAATAAGCACAGATACGCAGTATTTT
CASSLSPSAKISTDTQYF
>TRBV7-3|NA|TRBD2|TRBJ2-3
TGTGCCAGCAGCTTAAATCTAGCGGGGGGCACAGATACGCAGTATTTT
CASSLNLAGGTDTQYF
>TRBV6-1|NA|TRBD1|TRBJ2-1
TGTGCCAGCAGTGAAGCGGCTGGACAGGCCGGGCAGTTCTTC
CASSEAAGQAGQFF
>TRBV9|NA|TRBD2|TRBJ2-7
TGTGCCAGCAGCGTAGGTAGCGGGAGCTCCTACGAGCAGTACTTC
CASSVGSGSSYEQYF